The 5 T cell receptor beta chains below all came from one sample that was sequenced in a study of cytomegalovirus exposure and HLA in healthy donors. With 60 Vbeta and 13 Jbeta primers, the PCR was carried out. Clones were read by immunoSEQ multiplex PCR, and TCRdb kept only the in-frame ones, dropping some. The data contain 85,000 to 100,000 clones, 65% to 80% of them singletons. The sample comprised PBMCs. These receptors originate from a man in his forties in good health and CMV-seropositive.

This clone has more than one count but fewer than ten. The junction does not match germline at one end; this may be a read error. This rearrangement joins TRBV2 to TRBJ2-7; 13 positions agree with TRBD2. CDR3 length: 13 amino acids. The germline CDR1 and CDR2 sequences are SNHLY and FYNNEI. CDR3: CASSERLAGGLSF. Written as DNA, the CDR3 is TGTGCCAGCAGTGAGAGACTAGCGGGGGGTCTCAGTTTC.

The rearrangement joins TRBV27 to TRBJ2-2; TRBD2 matches 8 bases. The germline gives CDR1 MNHEY, CDR2 SMNVEV (reference sequence). The length of the CDR3 is 14 residues. V shed 3 bases, J shed 9 bases, and the junction held 6 bases outside the gene matches. The CDR3 here is CASSFGGGLRELFF. The CDR3 nucleotides are TGTGCCAGCAGTTTTGGCGGGGGGTTAAGGGAGCTGTTTTTT.

J is TRBJ1-3 and V is TRBV4-1, with 7 bases fitting TRBD1. V dropped 1 base and J dropped 0; count of bases not matched to a gene: 6. This CDR3 is 17 amino acids long. Germline V gene data show CDR1 as MGHRA and CDR2 as YSYEKL. CDR3 in amino acids: CASSQAPGQSSGNTIYF. CDR3 sequence (DNA): TGCGCCAGCAGCCAAGCTCCGGGACAGAGCTCTGGAAACACCATATATTTT.

The rearrangement uses TRBV19 and TRBJ2-3, with TRBD2 identical over 9 bases. CDR3 size: 15 residues. CDR1 LNHDA and CDR2 SQIVND come from the germline V gene (reference sequence). Trimming cost V 6 bases and J 0 bases; bases outside gene matches: 4. As DNA, the CDR3 is TGTGCCAGTAGCCGGACTAGCGCCAGCACAGATACGCAGTATTTT. The encoded protein is CASSRTSASTDTQYF.

This clone was detected a few times. The rearrangement links TRBV28 to TRBJ1-5, with 7 bases matching TRBD1. The CDR3 has 18 amino acids. In germline, CDR1 is MDHEN, CDR2 SYDVKM. With V trimmed by 4 bases and J by 0 bases, 12 bases remained unmatched. The CDR3 DNA reads as TGTGCCAGCAGTTCCCCGGGACAGAACCGTTATAGCAATCAGCCCCAGCATTTT. Encoded protein: CASSSPGQNRYSNQPQHF.